This TCR beta chain derives from a study of shared clonotypes between healthy human individuals (TCRdb year 2020). Looking at the study overall: The cohort included three men and a couple of women between 18 and 49 years of age. Per donor, three plates each were used for CD4 naive and CD4 memory, two for CD8 naive, and one for CD8 memory. Blood TCR repertoires of roughly 5 healthy adults were deeply sequenced to estimate repertoire size and the extent of clonotype sharing between individuals. Libraries were prepared and TCR repertoires were sequenced by different laboratories using diverse techniques, in order to increase sequencing depth and limit assay-specific biases. Between about 0.8 and 8.9 billion PBMCs per donor were obtained by leukapheresis. Paper-wide results and their limitations: Larger estimated clonotype richness was generally found for naive subsets than for memory subsets. Based on pairwise subsampling, the degree of clonotype sharing among donors was expected to be affected by sequencing depth. Incomplete sequencing was indicated by rarefaction of sorted-subset datasets, despite the large sequencing depth. Sampling was restricted to blood, and TCR repertoires in tissue are likely to differ from TCR repertoires in blood. Roughly 5% of naive CD4, around 4% of naive CD8, about 2.1% of memory CD4, and about 0.4% of memory CD8 clonotypes were shared across a few donors. The small number of donors limited the genetic and exposure-history diversity represented. Compared with non-shared clonotypes, clonotypes shared by all four sorted-subset donors had higher generation probabilities.

Using the deep immunoSEQ assay, multiplex PCR amplified TCR CDR3 regions from genomic DNA. Extracted genomic DNA from each cell subset was distributed evenly across all wells of several immunoSEQ 96-well plates, and each plate was treated as a replicate. Each replicate PCR for sorted subsets received about 200 ng genomic DNA, equal to about 29,000 T cell genomes. Purified libraries were measured with a Qubit 3.0 fluorometer, size-checked on a Bioanalyzer 2100, and measured again with the KAPA Library Quantification kit. Each immunoSEQ 96-well plate was sequenced on its own single-read 150-cycle Illumina NextSeq 550 flow cell. The authors processed their data as follows. Because the immunoSEQ output included only junctional sequences and no quality scores, the filtering could not be the same as the filtering used for full-length reads. Sequences were annotated with PyIR, a Python wrapper for IgBLAST v1.9, and V/J genes and CDR3 were assigned using IMGT germline references. Reads were removed for weak V/J assignments (E-value above 1e-6), missing CDR3, stop codons, out-of-frame junctions, or ambiguous translated residues. V3J clonotypes were defined by identical inferred V gene, J gene, and CDR3 amino acid sequence. The percentage overlap between two repertoires was calculated by dividing the number of shared unique clonotypes by the size of the smaller repertoire. Richness of each repertoire was evaluated using RTK rarefaction, the Chao1 estimator, and Recon v2.1 estimates of unobserved clonotypes. Generation probabilities for all TCRbeta clonotypes obtained by the gDNA method from a handful of donors were computed using OLGA. TCRdb took this table from immuneACCESS and kept in-frame rearrangements with V and J called. Such tables lack part of the clones; where checked against another copy, unresolved V genes explain under half of the gap, and the rest is unexplained. V and J calls and clone size are copied from that table; D and trimming were computed from the DNA. A total of around 2.3 million clones appear in this sample, almost 96% of them only once. The ten top clones hold 0.13% of the sample.

Healthy HIV-negative adults with no recently reported acute infections or vaccinations were included as donors. Every donor was a Caucasian adult living in Nashville, Tennessee, USA. CD4+ T cells were enriched by magnetic negative selection, after which naive cells were positively selected on CD45RA and the negative fraction was taken as the memory subset. After blood collection by leukapheresis, PBMCs were isolated using Ficoll-Histopaque density gradient centrifugation and then cryopreserved in the vapor phase of liquid nitrogen. Analytical flow cytometry was used to check the purity and quantity of each magnetically sorted T cell population. Genomic DNA was isolated from every sorted fraction and measured by UV absorbance on a Nanodrop 2000c. Details on this clone: Its antigen is not yet known. Qualities for individual bases were not recorded, and no much larger clone is one base off.

Trimming at the junction amounts to 1 base on V and 5 bases on J, and the germline ends lie 17 bases apart. From the cysteine up to the phenylalanine, the CDR3 has a length of 16 residues. Of all the DNA, just the CDR3 is kept, 48 bases in frame from base 1. The germline V gene supplies CDR1 SGHDN and CDR2 FVKESK. This TCR derives from a man between 18 and 35 years old in good health. Material: naive CD4+ T cells sorted from blood. This specimen's cell subset or site label, interpreted: CD45RA+ positively selected. The sequence links TRBV14 to TRBJ1-1; the D gene cannot be resolved reliably. The CDR3 corresponds to CASSQVSSLKGTEAFF. Here is the DNA: TGTGCCAGCAGCCAAGTCTCCAGCCTTAAGGGAACTGAAGCTTTCTTT. Where the CDR3 stops, the reference TRBV14 and TRBJ1-1 genes take over; the full variable domain is EAGVTQFPSHSVIEKGQTVTLRCDPISGHDNLYWYRRVMGKEIKFLLHFVKESKQDESGMPNNRFLAERTGGTYSTLKVQPAELEDSGVYFCASSQVSSLKGTEAFFGQGTRLTVV.